The next 13 T cell receptor beta chains were all read from a single sample in a study of regulatory T cells in long-lasting Graves disease (dated by TCRdb to the early 2020s). The label giving this sample's time point can be read as: newly diagnosed GD, antithyroid drugs for less than 3 months. RNA was extracted from PBMCs in TRIzol for both TCR sequencing and RNA sequencing. Libraries were constructed by multiplex PCR. Sequencing relied on an Illumina HiSeq 4000. TCR beta libraries were built with iRepertoire HTBI primers and Arm-PCR amplification of CDR3 regions. In-frame beta chains were kept once TCRdb had trimmed the public reads at Q25 with fastp and called clones with MiXCR. Every distinct CDR3 protein forms one entry, paired with its most common genes and DNA. A total of more than 400,000 distinct CDR3 sequences appear in this sample, under 20% of them only once. The top ten constitute 12% of the sample.

The data were also submitted as part of a second study, on T cells in Graves' hyperthyroidism and ophthalmopathy.

The material sequenced was peripheral blood mononuclear cells (PBMCs), taken at new diagnosis, from a patient treated with antithyroid drugs. These receptors originate from a middle-aged man with Graves disease. Donor details come from another sample of the same person, matched by shared clones.

The chain has TRBV7-3 and TRBJ2-1, with D unresolved. The V gene's germline CDR1 is SGHTA and CDR2 FQGTGA. Trimming stripped 1 base from V and 2 bases from J, with 9 bases between. The CDR3 has 15 amino acids. In DNA form, the CDR3 reads TGTGCCAGCAGCTTAATAGGGTCTACCTACAATGAGCAGTTCTTC. This gives the protein CASSLIGSTYNEQFF.

This clonotype was counted a few times. The V and J genes are TRBV4-2 and TRBJ2-1; no firm D call. This CDR3 region has 14 residues. Trimming stripped 0 bases from V and 6 bases from J, with 9 bases between. Germline-derived CDR1 and CDR2 are LGHNA and YNFKEQ. CDR3 in amino acids: CASSQDFTINEQFF. The CDR3 DNA sequence: TGTGCCAGCAGCCAAGATTTTACTATCAATGAGCAGTTCTTC.

This clonotype was recorded many times. This chain joins TRBV12-3 or TRBV12-4 and TRBJ2-3; D uncertain. V lost 5 bases and J 0 bases, leaving 12 bases between the germline ends. The CDR3 runs to 15 residues. This CDR3 is CASSQKGYSTDTQYF. CDR3 DNA sequence: TGTGCCAGCAGTCAAAAGGGATATAGCACAGATACGCAGTATTTT.

Ten or more counts support this clonotype. The chain links TRBV6-5 to TRBJ2-7; no firm D call. Deletions cut 0 bases from V and 0 bases from J, with 9 bases between. The CDR3 has 15 residues. Looked up from germline, CDR1 is MNHEY and CDR2 is SVGAGI. The CDR3 region has the DNA TGTGCCAGCAGTTACTCGGCCTCCCGCTCCTACGAGCAGTACTTC. It encodes CASSYSASRSYEQYF.

This chain connects TRBV19 to TRBJ1-5; 7 nucleotides align to TRBD1. Germline V gene sequence: CDR1 LNHDA, CDR2 SQIVND (reference sequence). The CDR3 runs to 15 residues. V shed 5 bases, J shed 3 bases, and the junction held 7 bases outside the gene matches. The CDR3 coding sequence is TGTGCCAGTAGTCGAGGAGGGACAGTCAATCAGCCCCAGCATTTT. It codes for CASSRGGTVNQPQHF.

This clonotype was detected a few times. The V gene is TRBV19, the J gene TRBJ2-3, with 8 bases matching TRBD2. This CDR3 has 14 amino acids. In germline, CDR1 is LNHDA, CDR2 SQIVND (reference sequence). The V gene end was trimmed by 8 bases and the J gene end by 7 bases; junction bases not matched to a gene: 11. Here the CDR3 reads CASRQSGRVNTQYF. The CDR3 DNA follows: TGTGCCAGTCGTCAGAGCGGGAGAGTTAATACGCAGTATTTT. The variable domain in full, with the rest retrieved from reference TRBV19 and TRBJ2-3, is DGGITQSPKYLFRKEGQNVTLSCEQNLNHDAMYWYRQDPGQGLRLIYYSQIVNDFQKGDIAEGYSVSREKKESFPLTVTSAQKNPTAFYLCASRQSGRVNTQYFGPGTRLTVL.

In nucleotides, the CDR3 is TGCGCCAGCAGCCTCGTAGGTGGGGGTATGGAGCAGTACTTC. Its protein product is CASSLVGGGMEQYF. This rearrangement joins TRBV4-1 to TRBJ2-7; either TRBD1 or TRBD2 may fit D (5 bases each). Germline values: CDR1 MGHRA, CDR2 YSYEKL. The V end lost 4 bases, the J end lost 7 bases, and 17 bases lay between the germline ends. The CDR3 totals 14 residues.

A remark on this clonotype: One end of the junction fails to match germline, which may point to a read error. V gene TRBV7-3 combines with J gene TRBJ2-1, with TRBD1 matching 8 bases. CDR1 is SGHTA and CDR2 is FQGTGA in the germline V gene. The CDR3 extends over 15 amino acids. CDR3 amino acids: CASSVTGGSYNEQFF. In nucleotides, the CDR3 is TGTGCCAGCAGCGTAACAGGGGGCTCCTACAATGAGCAGTTCTTC.

In its sample, this clonotype was seen many times. The chain is built from TRBV10-3 and TRBJ2-2, with D possibly TRBD2 on 6 matching bases. Trimming took 2 bases from V and 4 from J, leaving 14 bases between them. Germline V gene data show CDR1 as ENHRY and CDR2 as SYGVKD. This CDR3 is built from 16 residues. The CDR3 region is CAISELATASTGELFF. For the CDR3, the DNA is TGTGCCATCAGTGAGCTAGCGACGGCCTCCACCGGGGAGCTGTTTTTT.

This clonotype was recorded at least ten times. The rearrangement links TRBV2 to TRBJ2-7; D perhaps matches TRBD1 (6 bases). The germline CDR1 and CDR2 sequences are SNHLY and FYNNEI. V lost 6 bases and J lost 0, with 12 bases in between. The CDR3 is made up of 14 amino acids. The DNA of the CDR3 is TGTGCCAGCAGCCAAACAGGGTACTCCTACGAGCAGTACTTC. Protein: CASSQTGYSYEQYF.

This clonotype appeared a few times. The genes are TRBV29-1 and TRBJ2-1; 9 bases are a match to TRBD2. The CDR3 runs 14 residues. From germline, CDR1 is SQVTM and CDR2 ANQGSEA. Trimming took 7 bases from V and 7 from J; bases not matched to a gene: 11. Here the CDR3 DNA reads TGCAGCGCTGGCCTAGCGGGGAAAGGGAATGAGCAGTTCTTC. Protein product: CSAGLAGKGNEQFF.

For this clonotype: A junction boundary mismatches the germline segment, possibly from a read error. This chain connects TRBV7-9 to TRBJ2-1; 11 bases fit TRBD2. Germline CDR1 SEHNR, CDR2 FQNEAQ (reference sequence). The CDR3 extends over 15 amino acids. The chain's CDR3 is CASSPTSGTHNEQFF. CDR3 bases: TGCGCCAGCAGCCCGACTAGCGGGACCCACAATGAGCAGTTCTTC.

This clonotype was counted many times. The gene calls are TRBV7-3 and TRBJ2-7; 7 bases map to TRBD1. Trimming removed 2 bases from V and 4 bases from J; junction bases left unmatched: 8. Germline V gives CDR1 SGHTA, CDR2 FQGTGA. This CDR3 region has 15 residues. In nucleotides, the CDR3 is TGTGCCAGCAGCTTAGAACAGGGGTCGGGATACGAGCAGTACTTC. This translates into CASSLEQGSGYEQYF.